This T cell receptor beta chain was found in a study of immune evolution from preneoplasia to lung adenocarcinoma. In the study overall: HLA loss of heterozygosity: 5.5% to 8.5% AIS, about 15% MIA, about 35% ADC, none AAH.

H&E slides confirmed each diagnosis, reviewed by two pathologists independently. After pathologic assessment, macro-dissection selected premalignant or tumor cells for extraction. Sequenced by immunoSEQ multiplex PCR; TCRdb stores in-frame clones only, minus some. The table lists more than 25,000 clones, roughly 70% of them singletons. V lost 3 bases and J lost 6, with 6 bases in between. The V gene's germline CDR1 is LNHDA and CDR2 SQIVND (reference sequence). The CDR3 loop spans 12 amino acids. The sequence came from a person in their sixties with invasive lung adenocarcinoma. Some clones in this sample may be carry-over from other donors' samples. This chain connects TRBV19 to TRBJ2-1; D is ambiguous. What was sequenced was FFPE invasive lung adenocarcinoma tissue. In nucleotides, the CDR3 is TGTGCCAGTAGTATCTCCCTCAATGAGCAGTTCTTC. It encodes CASSISLNEQFF.